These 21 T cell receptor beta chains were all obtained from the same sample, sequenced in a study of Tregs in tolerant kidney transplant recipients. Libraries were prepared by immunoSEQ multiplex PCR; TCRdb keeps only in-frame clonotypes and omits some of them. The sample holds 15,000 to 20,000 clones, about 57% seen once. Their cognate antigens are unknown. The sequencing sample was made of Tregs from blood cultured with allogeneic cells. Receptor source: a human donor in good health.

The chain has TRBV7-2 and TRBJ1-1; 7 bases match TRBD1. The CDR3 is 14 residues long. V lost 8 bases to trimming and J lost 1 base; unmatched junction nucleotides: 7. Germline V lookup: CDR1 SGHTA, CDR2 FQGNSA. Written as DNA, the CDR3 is TGTGCCAGCTGCAGGGGGTTGGGGAACACTGAAGCTTTCTTT. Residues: CASCRGLGNTEAFF.

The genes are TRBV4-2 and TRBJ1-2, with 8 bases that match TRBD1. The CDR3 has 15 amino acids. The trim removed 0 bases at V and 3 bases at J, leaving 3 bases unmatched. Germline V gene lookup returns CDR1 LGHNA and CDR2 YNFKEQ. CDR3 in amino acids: CASSQDSGGDYGYTF. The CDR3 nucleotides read TGTGCCAGCAGCCAAGATTCAGGGGGCGACTATGGCTACACCTTC.

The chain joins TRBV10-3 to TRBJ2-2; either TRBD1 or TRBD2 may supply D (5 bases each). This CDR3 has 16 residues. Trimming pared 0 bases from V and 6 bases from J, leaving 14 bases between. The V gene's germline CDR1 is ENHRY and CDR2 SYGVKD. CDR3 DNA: TGTGCCATCAGTGAGTCGAGAGGGGAAACGGCCGGGGAGCTGTTTTTT. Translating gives CAISESRGETAGELFF.

CDR3 nucleotide sequence: TGTGCCAGCAGCGAACTAGCGCAAGTTTACAATGAGCAGTTCTTC. Residues: CASSELAQVYNEQFF. The rearrangement links TRBV9 to TRBJ2-1, with 7 positions matching TRBD2. The J segment lost 4 bases and the V segment lost 3 bases, leaving 7 bases of the junction unmatched. CDR1 is SGDLS and CDR2 is YYNGEE in the germline V gene. The CDR3 totals 15 residues.

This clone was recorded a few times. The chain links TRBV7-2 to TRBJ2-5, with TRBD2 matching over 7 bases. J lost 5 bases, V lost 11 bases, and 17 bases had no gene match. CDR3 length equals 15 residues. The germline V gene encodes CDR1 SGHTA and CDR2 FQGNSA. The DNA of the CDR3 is TGTGCCTCGAACGTGGGGCTCGGGGAGGGGGAGACCCAGTACTTC. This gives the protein CASNVGLGEGETQYF. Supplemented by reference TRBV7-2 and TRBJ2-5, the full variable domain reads GAGVSQSPSNKVTEKGKDVELRCDPISGHTALYWYRQSLGQGLEFLIYFQGNSAPDKSGLPSDRFSAERTGGSVSTLTIQRTQQEDSAVYLCASNVGLGEGETQYFGPGTRLLVL.

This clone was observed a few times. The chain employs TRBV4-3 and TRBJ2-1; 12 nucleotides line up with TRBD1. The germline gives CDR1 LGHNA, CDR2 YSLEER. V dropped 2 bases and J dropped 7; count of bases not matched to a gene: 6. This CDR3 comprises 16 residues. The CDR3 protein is CASSQPGQGAGNEQFF. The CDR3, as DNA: TGCGCCAGCAGCCAACCGGGACAGGGGGCTGGGAATGAGCAGTTCTTC.

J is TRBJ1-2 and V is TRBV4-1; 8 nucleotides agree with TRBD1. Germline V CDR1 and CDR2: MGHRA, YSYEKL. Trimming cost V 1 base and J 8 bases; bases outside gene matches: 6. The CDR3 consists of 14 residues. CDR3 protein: CASSQAQGAEGYTF. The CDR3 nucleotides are TGCGCCAGCAGCCAAGCCCAGGGGGCGGAAGGCTACACCTTC.

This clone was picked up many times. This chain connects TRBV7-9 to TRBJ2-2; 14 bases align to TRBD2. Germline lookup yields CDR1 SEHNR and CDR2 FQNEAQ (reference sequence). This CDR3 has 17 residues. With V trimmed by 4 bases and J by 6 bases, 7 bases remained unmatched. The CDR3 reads CASSYGTSGSTAGELFF. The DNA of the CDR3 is TGTGCCAGCAGCTACGGGACTAGCGGGAGTACGGCCGGGGAGCTGTTTTTT.

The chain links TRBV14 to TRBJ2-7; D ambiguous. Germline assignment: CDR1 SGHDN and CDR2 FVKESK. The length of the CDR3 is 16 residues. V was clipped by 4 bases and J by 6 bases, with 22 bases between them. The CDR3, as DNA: TGTGCCAGCAGCCCCCTAGGCCTAATTGGTAATGGCGAGCAGTACTTC. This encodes CASSPLGLIGNGEQYF.

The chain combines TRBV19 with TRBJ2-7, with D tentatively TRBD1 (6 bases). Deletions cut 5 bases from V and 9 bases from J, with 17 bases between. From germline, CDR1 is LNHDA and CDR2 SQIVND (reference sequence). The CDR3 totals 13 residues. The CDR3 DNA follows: TGTGCCAGTAGTTGGGACACCGACGACTCGCAGTACTTC. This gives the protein CASSWDTDDSQYF.

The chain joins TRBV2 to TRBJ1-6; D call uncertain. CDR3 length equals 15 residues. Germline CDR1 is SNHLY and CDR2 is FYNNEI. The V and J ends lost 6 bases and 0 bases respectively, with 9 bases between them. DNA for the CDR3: TGTGCCAGCAGAGTAAGAGACTCCTATAATTCACCCCTCCACTTT. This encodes CASRVRDSYNSPLHF.

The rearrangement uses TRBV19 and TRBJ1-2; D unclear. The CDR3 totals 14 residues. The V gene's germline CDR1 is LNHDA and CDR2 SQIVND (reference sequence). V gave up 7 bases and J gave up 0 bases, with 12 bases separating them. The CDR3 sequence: CASTTRRANYGYTF. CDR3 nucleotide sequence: TGTGCCAGTACTACCCGAAGGGCTAACTATGGCTACACCTTC.

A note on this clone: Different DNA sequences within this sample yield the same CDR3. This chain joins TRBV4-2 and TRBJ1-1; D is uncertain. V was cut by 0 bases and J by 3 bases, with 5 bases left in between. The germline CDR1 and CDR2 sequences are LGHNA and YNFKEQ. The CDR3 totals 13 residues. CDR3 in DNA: TGTGCCAGCAGCCAAGAAGCGTACACTGAAGCTTTCTTT. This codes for CASSQEAYTEAFF.

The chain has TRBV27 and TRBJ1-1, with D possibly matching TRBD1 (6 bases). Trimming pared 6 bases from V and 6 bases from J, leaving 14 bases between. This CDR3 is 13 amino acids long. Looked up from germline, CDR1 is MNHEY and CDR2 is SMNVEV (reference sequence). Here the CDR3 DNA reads TGTGCCAGCAGGGGTAACAGGGTACCTGAAGCTTTCTTT. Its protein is CASRGNRVPEAFF.

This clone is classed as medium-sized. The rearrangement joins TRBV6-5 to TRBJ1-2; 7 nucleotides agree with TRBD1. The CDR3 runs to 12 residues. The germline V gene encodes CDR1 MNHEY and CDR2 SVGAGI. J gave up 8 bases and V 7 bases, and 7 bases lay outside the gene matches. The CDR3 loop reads CASTRTGGGYTF. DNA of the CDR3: TGTGCCAGCACCAGGACAGGCGGGGGCTACACCTTC.

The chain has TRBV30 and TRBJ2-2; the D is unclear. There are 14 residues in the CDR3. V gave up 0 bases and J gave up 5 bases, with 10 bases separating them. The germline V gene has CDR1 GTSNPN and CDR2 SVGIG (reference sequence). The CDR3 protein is CAWSVSGNTGELFF. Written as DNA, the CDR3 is TGTGCCTGGAGTGTCTCTGGGAATACCGGGGAGCTGTTTTTT.

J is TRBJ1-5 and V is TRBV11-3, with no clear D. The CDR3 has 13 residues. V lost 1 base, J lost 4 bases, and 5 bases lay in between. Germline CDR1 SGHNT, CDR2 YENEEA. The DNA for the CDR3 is TGTGCCAGCAGCTTAGGCCTAAATCAGCCCCAGCATTTT. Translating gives CASSLGLNQPQHF.

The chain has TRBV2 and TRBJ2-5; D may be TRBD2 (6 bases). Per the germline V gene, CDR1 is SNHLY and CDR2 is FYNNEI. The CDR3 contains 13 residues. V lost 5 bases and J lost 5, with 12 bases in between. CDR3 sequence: CASSMRRAETQYF. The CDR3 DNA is TGTGCCAGCAGTATGAGGAGGGCGGAGACCCAGTACTTC. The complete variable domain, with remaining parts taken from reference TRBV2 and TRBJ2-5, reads EPEVTQTPSHQVTQMGQEVILRCVPISNHLYFYWYRQILGQKVEFLVSFYNNEISEKSEIFDDQFSVERPDGSNFTLKIRSTKLEDSAMYFCASSMRRAETQYFGPGTRLLVL.

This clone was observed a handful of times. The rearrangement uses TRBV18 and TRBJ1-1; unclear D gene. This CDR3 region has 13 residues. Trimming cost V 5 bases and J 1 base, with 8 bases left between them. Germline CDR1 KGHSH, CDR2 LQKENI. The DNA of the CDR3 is TGTGCCAGCTCAGGGATGCAGAACACTGAAGCTTTCTTT. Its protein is CASSGMQNTEAFF.

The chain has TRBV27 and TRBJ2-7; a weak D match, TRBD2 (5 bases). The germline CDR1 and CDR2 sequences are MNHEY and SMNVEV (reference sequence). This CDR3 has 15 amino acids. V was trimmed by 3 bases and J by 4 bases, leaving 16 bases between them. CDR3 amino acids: CASSFRLASAYEQYF. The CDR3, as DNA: TGTGCCAGCAGTTTTAGGCTAGCATCGGCGTACGAGCAGTACTTC.

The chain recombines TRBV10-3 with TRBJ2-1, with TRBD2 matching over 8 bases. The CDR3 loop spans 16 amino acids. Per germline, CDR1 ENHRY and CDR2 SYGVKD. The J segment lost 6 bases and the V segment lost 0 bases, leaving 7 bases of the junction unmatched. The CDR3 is CAISESTGLAFNEQFF. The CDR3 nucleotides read TGTGCCATCAGTGAGTCGACCGGACTAGCCTTCAATGAGCAGTTCTTC.